This TCR beta chain comes out of a study of beta chain features in type 1 diabetes. Study findings and constraints: Type 1 diabetes patients showed a moderate but significant shortening of TCRB CDR3s in all four CD4+ subsets. Over-representation of high TCR-expressing cells was a possible consequence of cDNA sequencing. TCRB repertoires of naive, central memory and Treg cells appeared more similar among patients than among healthy donors.

The isolated RNA, all of it, was reverse transcribed, so expressed TCRB transcripts were what got sequenced. Read counts averaged around 4 million for samples of naive, central memory and regulatory T cells. Measured with immunoSEQ multiplex PCR; TCRdb has only the in-frame clones, and not every one. This sample yields around 25,000 clones, of which 69% are seen a single time; about 4% belongs to the top ten. This clone occurred a few times. No antigen is known for it. Germline loops: CDR1 SGHDN, CDR2 FVKESK. The CDR3 covers 16 residues. V shed 0 bases and J shed 4 bases, with 14 bases lying between them. It was via CD45RO/CCR7/CD25/CD127/CD95/CD27 that CD4+ naive, central memory, regulatory and stem cell-like memory cells were sorted.

The chain recombines TRBV14 with TRBJ2-3; weak D call: TRBD2 (6 bases). Sequenced material: Tregs from blood. This clonotype was obtained from a man aged 18 to 30 with type 1 diabetes. The DNA for the CDR3 is TGTGCCAGCAGCCAAGATTGGAGGGGCTGGGCAGATACGCAGTATTTT. Residues: CASSQDWRGWADTQYF.